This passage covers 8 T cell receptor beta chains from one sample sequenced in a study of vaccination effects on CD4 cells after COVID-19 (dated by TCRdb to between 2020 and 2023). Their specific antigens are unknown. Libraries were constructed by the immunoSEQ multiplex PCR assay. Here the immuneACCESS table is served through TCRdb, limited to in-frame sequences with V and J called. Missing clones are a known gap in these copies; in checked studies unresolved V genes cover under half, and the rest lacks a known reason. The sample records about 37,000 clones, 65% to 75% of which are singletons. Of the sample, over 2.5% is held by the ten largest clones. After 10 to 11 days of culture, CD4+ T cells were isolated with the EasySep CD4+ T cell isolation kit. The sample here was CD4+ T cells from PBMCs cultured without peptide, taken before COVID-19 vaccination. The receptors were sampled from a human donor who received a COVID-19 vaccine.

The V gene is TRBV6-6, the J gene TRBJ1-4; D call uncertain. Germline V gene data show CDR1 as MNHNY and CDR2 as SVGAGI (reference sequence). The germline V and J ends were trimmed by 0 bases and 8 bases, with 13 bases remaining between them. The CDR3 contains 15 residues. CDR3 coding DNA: TGTGCCAGCAGTTACTCGGATCCAGGTGGGGAAAAACTGTTTTTT. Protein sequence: CASSYSDPGGEKLFF.

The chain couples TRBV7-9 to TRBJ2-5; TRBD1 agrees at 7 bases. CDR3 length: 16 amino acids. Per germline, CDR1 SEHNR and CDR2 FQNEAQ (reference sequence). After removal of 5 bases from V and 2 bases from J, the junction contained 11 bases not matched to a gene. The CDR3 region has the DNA TGTGCCAGCAGCCCCTCTCCGGGACAGAGGCAAGAGACCCAGTACTTC. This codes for CASSPSPGQRQETQYF.

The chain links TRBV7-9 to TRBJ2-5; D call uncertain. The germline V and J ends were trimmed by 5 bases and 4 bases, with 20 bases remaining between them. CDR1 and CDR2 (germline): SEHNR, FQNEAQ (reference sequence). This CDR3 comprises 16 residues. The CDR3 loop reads CASSPEPGTLGETQYF. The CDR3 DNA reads TGTGCCAGCAGCCCAGAGCCCGGCACCTTGGGAGAGACCCAGTACTTC.

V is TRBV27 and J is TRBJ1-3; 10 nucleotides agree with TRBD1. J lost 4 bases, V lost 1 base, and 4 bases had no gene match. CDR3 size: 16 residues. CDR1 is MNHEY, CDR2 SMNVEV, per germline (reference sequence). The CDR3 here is CASSLYGTGEGNTIYF. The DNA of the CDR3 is TGTGCCAGCAGTTTATACGGGACAGGGGAAGGAAACACCATATATTTT.

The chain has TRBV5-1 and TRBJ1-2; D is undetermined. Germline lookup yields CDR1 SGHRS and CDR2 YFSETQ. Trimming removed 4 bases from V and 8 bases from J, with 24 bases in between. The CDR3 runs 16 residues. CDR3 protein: CASSPGPFQPPRGYTF. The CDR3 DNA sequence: TGCGCCAGCAGCCCCGGGCCCTTCCAACCCCCGCGAGGCTACACCTTC.

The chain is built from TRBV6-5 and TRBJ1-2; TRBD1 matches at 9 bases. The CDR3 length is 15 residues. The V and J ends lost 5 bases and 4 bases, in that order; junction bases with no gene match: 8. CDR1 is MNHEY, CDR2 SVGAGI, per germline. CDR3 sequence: CASSTGTGSPYGYTF. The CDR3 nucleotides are TGTGCCAGCAGTACCGGGACAGGGAGCCCCTATGGCTACACCTTC.

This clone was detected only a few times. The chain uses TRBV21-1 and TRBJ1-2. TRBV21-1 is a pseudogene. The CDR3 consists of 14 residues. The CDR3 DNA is TGTGCCAGCAGCAAAGAGGGCAGGAACTATGGCTACACCTTC. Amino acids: CASSKEGRNYGYTF.

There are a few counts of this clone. CDR3 nucleotide sequence: TGTGCCAGCAGTGATCGACACGAGCAGTACTTC. This sequence encodes CASSDRHEQYF. The chain carries TRBV27 and TRBJ2-7; unclear D gene. The length of the CDR3 is 11 residues. Germline V gives CDR1 MNHEY, CDR2 SMNVEV (reference sequence). The V and J ends lost 5 bases and 5 bases respectively, with 7 bases between them.